The source of this T cell receptor (beta chain) is a study of blood T cells in healthy people across ages. For the second PCR, which ran for 7 to 11 cycles, a sample-barcoded 5' primer and a J-beta primer mix were used. TCRdb called the 5' RACE reads again in MiXCR, with one record for every CDR3 protein. The top ten hold approximately 12% of the sample, which has hundreds of thousands of distinct CDR3 sequences, roughly 34% seen once. Healthy Caucasian individuals from Russia aged about 6 to 90 served as donors. Collection of 9 to 10 milliliters of peripheral blood was performed for each donor. General study findings and limits: PBMCs that were unsorted prevented a conclusive naive versus antigen-experienced comparison. Compared with aged donors, long-lived donors showed fewer expanded clones, suggesting selection.

CDR1 is LNHNV and CDR2 is YYDKDF in the germline V gene (reference sequence). This CDR3 is 14 amino acids long. This clonotype occurred many times. Its antigen is unknown. Germline and junction disagree at one end, which may indicate a read error. The material sequenced was blood. This chain joins TRBV15 and TRBJ2-7; the D is unclear. This receptor was identified in a man between 18 and 35 years old in good health. DNA for the CDR3: TGTGCCACCAGCAGAGATAGAGACTCCTCCGAGCAGTACTTC. Translated: CATSRDRDSSEQYF.